What follows are 15 T cell receptor beta chains derived from one specimen sequenced in a study of cytomegalovirus exposure and HLA in healthy donors. PCR was performed using 60 Vbeta and 13 Jbeta primers. The method was immunoSEQ multiplex PCR; TCRdb's version includes in-frame clones alone and lacks a portion of them. The sample yields 180,000 or so clones, around 75% seen once. The sequenced sample was PBMCs. These receptors were taken from a male donor in good health and CMV-seronegative.

This clone was counted once. J is TRBJ1-5 and V is TRBV5-6; D possibly corresponds to TRBD1 (5 bases). Germline lookup yields CDR1 SGHDT and CDR2 YYEEEE. The CDR3 is 15 amino acids. The V end lost 2 bases, the J end lost 1 base, and 10 bases lay between the germline ends. CDR3 sequence (DNA): TGTGCCAGCAGCTTATTGGACAACAGCAATCAGCCCCAGCATTTT. It is translated as CASSLLDNSNQPQHF.

This sequence joins TRBV6-1 and TRBJ2-1; 8 bases are a match to TRBD2. Germline V gene lookup returns CDR1 MNHNS and CDR2 SASEGT. The CDR3 loop spans 15 amino acids. Germline trimming cut 9 bases from V and 0 bases from J; bases unmatched to any gene: 7. In nucleotides, the CDR3 is TGTGCCAGTAAAGCGGGAGAGGGCTCCTACAATGAGCAGTTCTTC. Protein product: CASKAGEGSYNEQFF.

The table lists this clone with a count of one. V is TRBV28 and J is TRBJ2-5; 8 positions match TRBD1. The J segment lost 4 bases and the V segment lost 3 bases, leaving 7 bases of the junction unmatched. CDR3 length: 15 residues. Per the germline V gene, CDR1 is MDHEN and CDR2 is SYDVKM. The CDR3 spells CASSFGRGLGETQYF. In DNA, the CDR3 is TGTGCCAGCAGTTTTGGCAGGGGGCTAGGAGAGACCCAGTACTTC.

The chain recombines TRBV7-3 with TRBJ2-7, with a possible D match to TRBD2 (7 bases). V lost 5 bases to trimming and J lost 6 bases, with 20 bases between them. This CDR3 spans 15 amino acids. Germline V CDR1 and CDR2: SGHTA, FQGTGA. CDR3 coding DNA: TGTGCCAGCAGCCTCGGGGGGCGGGTTAGCGGCGAGCAGTACTTC. It encodes CASSLGGRVSGEQYF.

This clone was seen a few times. The chain has TRBV28 and TRBJ2-5; 9 bases map to TRBD2. J gave up 11 bases and V 3 bases, and 10 bases lay outside the gene matches. The CDR3 is 14 amino acids. Per germline, CDR1 MDHEN and CDR2 SYDVKM. The DNA of the CDR3 is TGTGCCAGCAGTTTGGATAGCGGGAGTTGGGAGCAGTACTTC. Protein sequence: CASSLDSGSWEQYF.

J is TRBJ2-7 and V is TRBV2; tentatively, D is TRBD1 (5 bases). The CDR3 runs 13 residues. Trimming took 1 base from V and 6 from J, leaving 10 bases between them. Per germline, CDR1 SNHLY and CDR2 FYNNEI. CDR3 sequence reads: CASSEETGGEQYF. The CDR3 DNA follows: TGTGCCAGCAGTGAAGAAACAGGTGGCGAGCAGTACTTC.

The V gene is TRBV4-1, the J gene TRBJ2-2; D may be TRBD1 (6 bases). With 5 bases removed from V and 4 bases from J, the gap between germline ends came to 8 bases. CDR1 MGHRA and CDR2 YSYEKL come from the germline V gene. The CDR3 has 13 residues. The CDR3 DNA sequence: TGCGCCAGCAGCACAGGGATCACCGGGGAGCTGTTTTTT. This encodes CASSTGITGELFF.

The chain's CDR3 is CASNTGNSNQPQHF. The DNA for the CDR3 is TGTGCCAGCAATACCGGGAATAGCAATCAGCCCCAGCATTTT. The chain recombines TRBV6-6 with TRBJ1-5; D unclear. The ends were cut back, 7 bases at V and 0 bases at J, with 10 bases in the middle. This CDR3 has 14 residues. CDR1 is MNHNY and CDR2 is SVGAGI in the germline V gene (reference sequence).

Only a few counts were recorded for this clone. The chain is built from TRBV27 and TRBJ2-1; possible D gene TRBD2, 6 bases. The CDR3 has 13 amino acids. Trimming left V 4 bases short and J 7 bases short, with 11 bases between. The V gene's germline CDR1 is MNHEY and CDR2 SMNVEV (reference sequence). The DNA of the CDR3 is TGTGCCAGCAGTTCCGGGAGACGAAATGAGCAGTTCTTC. Residues: CASSSGRRNEQFF.

The V and J genes are TRBV15 and TRBJ2-3; 14 bases agree with TRBD2. The CDR3 sequence is 17 residues long. The V gene's germline CDR1 is LNHNV and CDR2 YYDKDF (reference sequence). The junction had 10 bases not matched to a gene; V was cut back by 5 bases and J by 6 bases. CDR3 bases: TGTGCCACCAGCGCTGGACTAGCGGGGGGTCTCACGGATACGCAGTATTTT. It codes for CATSAGLAGGLTDTQYF.

This clone appeared a few times. CDR3 sequence (DNA): TGTGCCAGCAGCCCTATGGGACTAGCGGGAGATAATGAGCAGTTCTTC. Translated: CASSPMGLAGDNEQFF. The gene calls are TRBV7-2 and TRBJ2-1; 14 bases are a match to TRBD2. The V and J ends lost 5 bases and 7 bases, in that order; junction bases with no gene match: 7. Per germline, CDR1 SGHTA and CDR2 FQGNSA. There are 16 residues in the CDR3.

V gene TRBV5-4 combines with J gene TRBJ2-2, with D perhaps matching TRBD1 (5 bases). Germline V lookup: CDR1 SGHNT, CDR2 YYREEE (reference sequence). Trimming stripped 0 bases from V and 4 bases from J, with 7 bases between. The CDR3 runs 14 residues. The CDR3 DNA follows: TGTGCCAGCAGCTTGGGGGGCGGCACCGGGGAGCTGTTTTTT. Protein: CASSLGGGTGELFF.

The chain recombines TRBV7-9 with TRBJ1-1; D is uncertain. Germline loops: CDR1 SEHNR, CDR2 FQNEAQ (reference sequence). The CDR3 sequence is 13 residues long. The V end lost 3 bases, the J end lost 1 base, and 6 bases lay between the germline ends. The CDR3 DNA follows: TGTGCCAGCAGCTTCTACCCGAACACTGAAGCTTTCTTT. As protein: CASSFYPNTEAFF. Variable domain in full (rest from reference TRBV7-9 and TRBJ1-1): DTGVSQNPRHKITKRGQNVTFRCDPISEHNRLYWYRQTLGQGPEFLTYFQNEAQLEKSRLLSDRFSAERPKGSFSTLEIQRTEQGDSAMYLCASSFYPNTEAFFGQGTRLTVV.

The chain combines TRBV5-1 with TRBJ1-1; TRBD1 matches at 9 bases. There are 19 residues in the CDR3. CDR1 is SGHRS, CDR2 YFSETQ, per germline. With V trimmed by 2 bases and J by 7 bases, 21 bases remained unmatched. As DNA, the CDR3 is TGCGCCAGCAGCTTACAAACCATGATCGGGACAGGGAAGATAATTGAAGCTTTCTTT. Its protein product is CASSLQTMIGTGKIIEAFF.

The V gene is TRBV5-1, the J gene TRBJ1-4; D possibly corresponds to TRBD1 (5 bases). The CDR3 is 15 amino acids. Germline V gene data show CDR1 as SGHRS and CDR2 as YFSETQ. Trimming pared 0 bases from V and 5 bases from J, leaving 11 bases between. CDR3 region: CASSLAERGNEKLFF. Written as DNA, the CDR3 is TGCGCCAGCAGCTTGGCGGAACGGGGGAATGAAAAACTGTTTTTT.